Described below is a single T cell receptor (beta chain) sequence and its context. Antigen unknown. Sequencing used immunoSEQ multiplex PCR; TCRdb keeps in-frame clones, though not all of them. In the table there are fewer than 70,000 clones, roughly 80% of which are singletons. This entry belongs to a study of neoadjuvant anti-PD-1 for oral cavity cancer. Study-level background: Around day 43, patients without progression received a fourth nivolumab dose before surgery.

The CDR3 has 12 residues. Deletions cut 0 bases from V and 11 bases from J, with 8 bases between. Germline lookup yields CDR1 SGDLS and CDR2 YYNGEE. Study-wide findings and caveats: Non-responders to neoadjuvant nivolumab had significantly more clonal PBMC T cells than responders.

The V and J genes are TRBV9 and TRBJ1-4; no definite D call. This sample comprised PBMCs, obtained before nivolumab (anti-PD-1) treatment. This TCR came from a person aged 35-79 years with oral cavity squamous cell carcinoma. CDR3 nucleotides: TGTGCCAGCAGCGTAGCACTCGGGAAACTGTTTTTT. Protein sequence: CASSVALGKLFF.